This T cell receptor (beta chain) was sequenced for a study of T cells in Graves' hyperthyroidism and ophthalmopathy. Looking at the study overall: Staff took peripheral blood when the initial diagnosis was made, before any treatment began.

Clinicians diagnosed patients from clinical symptoms, serum thyroxine and TRAb, thyroid ultrasound and orbital computed tomography. Fresh peripheral blood, around 9.5 ml, yielded the PBMCs. The investigators amplified TCR beta CDR3 regions from RNA transcripts. An initial round of RT-PCR targeting the TCR CDR3 relied on the HTBI primer set. TCRdb reanalysed the multiplex PCR reads using MiXCR and keeps one entry per CDR3 protein. The table shows about 350,000 distinct CDR3 sequences, with about 15% occurring only once. The study's findings and limits: Most expanded thyroid clonotypes above 0.001 also appeared in blood.

This clonotype was seen repeatedly, ten times or more. What it binds is unknown. The sequencing input was blood. The TCR originated in a woman in her 30s with Graves' hyperthyroidism.

This CDR3 is CASSLDYGYTF. CDR3 bases: TGTGCCAGCAGTTTAGACTATGGCTACACCTTC. The rearrangement joins TRBV6-1 to TRBJ1-2, with D unresolved. CDR1 is MNHNS and CDR2 is SASEGT in the germline V gene. The CDR3 runs to 11 residues. The V end was cut by 5 bases, the J end by 3 bases, with 4 bases between.